This T cell receptor (beta chain) was obtained from a study of blood T cell repertoires in COVID-19. Study summary: Sample material is recorded as cDNA or gDNA derived from T cells, B-cell-depleted T cells, or PBMCs.

This CDR3 is 16 amino acids long. The V end lost 6 bases, the J end lost 7 bases, and 22 bases lay between the germline ends. From germline, CDR1 is KGHSH and CDR2 LQKENI. Original methodology: Reference gene primers were amplified, and this amplification served to estimate nucleated cell counts. The method was immunoSEQ multiplex PCR; TCRdb's version includes in-frame clones alone and lacks a portion of them. That table is the source of V, J and clone size, and D and trimming were worked out from the DNA. This sample yields over 200,000 clones, of which 80% to 90% are seen a single time; approximately 5.9% belongs to the top ten.

This TCR derives from a man older than 75 with acute or convalescent COVID-19. Sequenced sample: peripheral blood. The chain is built from TRBV18 and TRBJ2-1; D remains ambiguous. The CDR3 nucleotides read TGTGCCAGCTCCCCTTCGATCGGGTTCTCTGCTAATGAGCAGTTCTTC. It codes for CASSPSIGFSANEQFF.